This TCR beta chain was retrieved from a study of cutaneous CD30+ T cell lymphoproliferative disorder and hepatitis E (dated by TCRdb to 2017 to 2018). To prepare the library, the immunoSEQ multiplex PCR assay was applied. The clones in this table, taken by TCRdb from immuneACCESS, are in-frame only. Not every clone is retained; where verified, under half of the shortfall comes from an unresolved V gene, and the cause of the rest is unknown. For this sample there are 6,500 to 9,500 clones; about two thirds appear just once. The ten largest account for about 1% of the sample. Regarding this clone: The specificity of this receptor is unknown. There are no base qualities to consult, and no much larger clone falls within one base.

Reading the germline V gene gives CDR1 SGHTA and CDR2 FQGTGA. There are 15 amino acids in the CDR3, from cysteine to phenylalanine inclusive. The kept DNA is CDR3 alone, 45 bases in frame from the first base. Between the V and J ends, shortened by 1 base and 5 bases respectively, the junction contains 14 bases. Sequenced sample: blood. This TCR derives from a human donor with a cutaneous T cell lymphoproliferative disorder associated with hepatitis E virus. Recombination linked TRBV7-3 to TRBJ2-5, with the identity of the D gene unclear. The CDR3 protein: CASSLIAGPPETQYF. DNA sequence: TGTGCCAGCAGCTTAATTGCAGGCCCCCCGGAGACCCAGTACTTC.